This T cell receptor beta chain was sequenced for a study of CD8+ T cells in alopecia areata. Across the whole study: People stayed on tofacitinib for 6 to 18 months, then stopped the drug for 6 months. Severity was scored as percentage of affected scalp area in treated patients.

It was cDNA, reverse transcribed from extracted RNA, that served as the sequencing template. The table came from immunoSEQ multiplex PCR; TCRdb's copy has only in-frame clones and leaves some out. The table records about 120,000 clones, around 56% of them present only once. The treatment was: oral pan-JAK inhibitor, 5-10 mg twice daily. The receptor comes from a human donor with alopecia areata. This specimen was CD4+ T cells sorted from blood, taken at week 4, from a patient treated with tofacitinib.

The CDR3 region is CASSQDWGVQYF. CDR3 coding DNA: TGTGCCAGCAGCCAAGATTGGGGCGTGCAGTACTTC. This chain links TRBV14 with TRBJ2-7, with a possible D match to TRBD1 (5 bases). V was trimmed by 0 bases and J by 9 bases, leaving 9 bases between them. CDR3 length: 12 residues. The germline V gene has CDR1 SGHDN and CDR2 FVKESK.